Sequencing of this TCR beta chain was carried out in a study of spatial heterogeneity in lung cancer (dated by TCRdb to about 2019). At the level of the whole study: Samples were obtained from around 72 patients with early-stage, untreated non-small cell lung cancer from the lung TRACERx cohort. In non-small cell lung cancer, the study quantitatively compared TCR alpha and beta repertoires across several tumor regions, matched nontumor lung, and blood. Nonsynonymous mutation counts, determined by whole-exome sequencing of tumor tissue, were related to features of the TCR repertoire. Beta-chain transcripts were consistently detected in greater numbers than alpha-chain transcripts, which likely reflected higher beta-chain transcript abundance. Both alpha and beta chains were TCR-sequenced in samples taken at surgery, namely 220 tumor regions, under 80 matched nontumor lung samples and approximately 58 PBMC samples. Follow-up PBMC samples were sequenced whenever available, and the median time to follow-up was roughly two years after resection. In the raw uncorrected reads, each unique combination of TCR and UMI appeared more than ten times on average. Study-wide conclusions, independent of this receptor: Only roughly 15 patients were included in comparisons of baseline and follow-up blood repertoires. Ubiquitous expanded tumor TCRs were detected in blood more often at tumor resection than at routine follow-up. Confirming at a functional level the hypothesis that regional TCRs recognize regional mutations was considered to require additional single-cell paired TCR alpha and beta sequencing.

The protocol used for the library was 5' RACE. TCRdb records NextSeq 500 as the sequencer. In the TCR library protocol, a unique molecular identifier was attached to each TCR cDNA molecule so that PCR and sequencing errors could be corrected. In the paper's pipeline: TCR identification, UMI-based error correction and CDR3 extraction were all carried out with Decombinator tools. Expanded TCRs were defined as those above a frequency of 2 per 1,000, corresponding to the top 1% of the tumor frequency distribution. Each repertoire was subsampled 100 times to 5,000 TCRs, after which Renyi diversity was computed with the R vegan package. To build CDR3 similarity networks, amino acid triplet string-kernel similarity was used, and CDR3s were connected when their pairwise similarity was above 0.82. TCRdb applied fastp at Q25 and MiXCR to the public reads, then kept only in-frame beta chains. Each record represents a unique CDR3 protein, reported with the most common genes and DNA among its rows. What appears here as the V and J calls and clone size reflects TCRdb's work, not the paper's. The sample contains around 98,000 distinct CDR3 sequences, roughly a fifth of them found a single time. The ten largest clonotypes hold 21% of the sample.

V loses 2 bases at its end and J loses 7 bases; junction bases beyond the gene matches: 5. The CDR3 sequence holds 14 residues, the cysteine and phenylalanine included. Just CDR3 DNA is preserved here, 42 bases in frame from base 1. CDR1 and CDR2 were assigned from the germline V gene as KGHDR and SFDVKD. Of note for this clonotype: The antigen this receptor binds is unknown. Base quality data are lacking; no much larger clone is found one base away.

The sample's time point label, in plain terms: blood at routine non-recurrence follow-up after resection. TCR sequencing used whole RNA extracted from tumor and nontumor lung tissue, or from cryopreserved PBMC samples, without cell sorting. Only patients for whom sufficient RNA was available from at least two tumor regions were selected for TCR sequencing. The TCR sequence derives from a male donor with early-stage non-small cell lung cancer. The starting material was PBMCs, obtained at follow-up. This receptor chain uses TRBV24-1 and TRBJ1-2, and 8 junction bases match TRBD1. The CDR3 protein is CATSDSDREFGYTF. Here is the DNA: TGTGCCACCAGTGATTCGGACAGGGAGTTTGGCTACACCTTC.